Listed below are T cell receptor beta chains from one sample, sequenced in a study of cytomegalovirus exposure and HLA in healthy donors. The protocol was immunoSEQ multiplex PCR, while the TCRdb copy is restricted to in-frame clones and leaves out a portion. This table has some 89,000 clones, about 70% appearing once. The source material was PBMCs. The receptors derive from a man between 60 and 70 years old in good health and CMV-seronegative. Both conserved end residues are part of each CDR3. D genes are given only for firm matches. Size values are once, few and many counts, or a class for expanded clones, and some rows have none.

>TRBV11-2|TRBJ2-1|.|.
TGTGCCAGCAGCTTAGATGGCAGTTACAATGAGCAGTTCTTC
CASSLDGSYNEQFF
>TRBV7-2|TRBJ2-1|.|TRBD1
TGTGCCAGCAGCTTAGTCTGGGGACAGGGCGGCAATGAGCAGTTCTTC
CASSLVWGQGGNEQFF
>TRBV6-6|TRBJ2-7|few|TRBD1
TGTGCCAGCAGAGATGACAGGGGGCGGGACGAGCAGTACTTC
CASRDDRGRDEQYF
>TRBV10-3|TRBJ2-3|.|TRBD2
TGTGCCATACGTACTAGCGGGAGGACAGATACGCAGTATTTT
CAIRTSGRTDTQYF
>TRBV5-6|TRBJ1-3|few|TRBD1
TGTGCCAGCAGCTCACAGGGGAGGGGAAACACCATATATTTT
CASSSQGRGNTIYF
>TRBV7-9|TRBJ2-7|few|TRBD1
TGTGCCAGCAGCCCGTCCACCGGACAGGGGGAGAAGCAGTACTTC
CASSPSTGQGEKQYF
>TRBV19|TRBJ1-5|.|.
TGTGCCAGTATGGCGCGTGGTCAGGACTTCTCAGGCGGCAATCAGCCCCAGCATTTT
CASMARGQDFSGGNQPQHF
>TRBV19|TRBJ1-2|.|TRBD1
TGTGCCAGTAGTACCTCCGGGACAGGGCCCTATGGCTACACCTTC
CASSTSGTGPYGYTF
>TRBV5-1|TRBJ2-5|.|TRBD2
TGCGCCAGCAGCCAGACTAGCGCCCAAGAGACCCAGTACTTC
CASSQTSAQETQYF
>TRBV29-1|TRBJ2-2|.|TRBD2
TGCAGCGTTGTCACTAGCGTTAACACCGGGGAGCTGTTTTTT
CSVVTSVNTGELFF
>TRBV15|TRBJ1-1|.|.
TGTGCCACCAGCAGAGGGGGAGGGGCGAAGGCTTTCTTT
CATSRGGGAKAFF
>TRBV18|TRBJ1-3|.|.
TGTGCCAGCTCACTCAGCTGGACCACCTCAGGGAACACCATATATTTT
CASSLSWTTSGNTIYF
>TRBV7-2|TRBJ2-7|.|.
TGTGCCAGCAGCTTATCAGGGGAAGAGCAGTACTTC
CASSLSGEEQYF
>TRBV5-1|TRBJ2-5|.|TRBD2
TGCGCCAGCAGCTTGGGCCTGAGCGGGGCAGGGCTGCGGGAGACCCAGTACTTC
CASSLGLSGAGLRETQYF
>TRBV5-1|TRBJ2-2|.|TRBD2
TGCGCCAGCAGCTTGGGCGCGGGGGGGAACACCGGGGAGCTGTTTTTT
CASSLGAGGNTGELFF
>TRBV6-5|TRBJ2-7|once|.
TGTGCCAGCAGTTACCGGCGGGGAGACTCCTACGAGCAGTACTTC
CASSYRRGDSYEQYF
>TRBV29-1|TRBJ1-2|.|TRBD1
TGCAGCGTTTCCGACAGGGAGGTTGGCTACACCTTC
CSVSDREVGYTF
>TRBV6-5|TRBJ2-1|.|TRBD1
TGTGCCAGCAGCAAAGGACAGGCCGCAAACAATGAGCAGTTCTTC
CASSKGQAANNEQFF